This TCR beta chain was sequenced during a study of OX40 agonist ivuxolimab in advanced cancers. Study details: Hepatocellular carcinoma, melanoma, renal cell or head and neck cancer affected the dose-escalation patients. Study-wide findings and caveats: CD8+ T cells were the subset that, on average, had more expanded clones than CD4+. The 0.1-3.0 mg/kg partial responders had among the lowest clonal expansion. Dosing at 0.1 to 3.0 mg/kg was accompanied by clonal expansion of CD4+ and CD8+ blood T cells by week 6.

Trimming shortened V by 1 base and J by 5 bases, and 8 bases separated the two germline ends. The CDR3 covers 14 residues. Germline V CDR1 and CDR2: MGHRA, YSYEKL. Libraries were prepared by immunoSEQ multiplex PCR; TCRdb keeps only in-frame clonotypes and omits some of them. The sample includes tens of thousands of clones, roughly 89% of them seen just once. Details on this clone: Its specificity is unknown.

This chain connects TRBV4-1 to TRBJ2-2; D is unclear. The TCR was taken from an adult with an advanced solid tumor such as melanoma, head and neck, liver or kidney cancer. The sequencing here drew on CD4+ or CD8+ T cells sorted from blood, taken in a trial of the OX40 agonist ivuxolimab. The DNA of the CDR3 is TGCGCCAGCAGCCAAGTTCAGTTGACCGGGGAGCTGTTTTTT. This sequence encodes CASSQVQLTGELFF.